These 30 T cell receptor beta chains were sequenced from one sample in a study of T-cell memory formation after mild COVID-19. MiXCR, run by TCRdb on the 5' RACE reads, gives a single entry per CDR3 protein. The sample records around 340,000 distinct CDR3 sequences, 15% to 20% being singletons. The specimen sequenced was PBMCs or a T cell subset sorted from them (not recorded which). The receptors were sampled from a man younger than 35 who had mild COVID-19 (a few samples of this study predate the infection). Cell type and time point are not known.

CDR3 sequence reads: CASGWVPTGELFF. The CDR3 DNA follows: TGTGCTAGTGGTTGGGTCCCCACCGGGGAGCTGTTTTTT. The chain uses TRBV12-5 and TRBJ2-2; D remains ambiguous. The CDR3 consists of 13 residues. From germline, CDR1 is LGHNT and CDR2 FRNRAP. V shed 4 bases and J shed 4 bases, with 7 bases lying between them.

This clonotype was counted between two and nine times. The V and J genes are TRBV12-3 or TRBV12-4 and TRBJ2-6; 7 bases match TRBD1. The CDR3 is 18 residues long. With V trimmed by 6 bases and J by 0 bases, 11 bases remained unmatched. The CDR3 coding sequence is TGTGCCAGCAGCTACGGCCGGGACAGTGACTCTGGGGCCAACGTCCTGACTTTC. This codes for CASSYGRDSDSGANVLTF.

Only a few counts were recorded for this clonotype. The CDR3 DNA sequence: TGTGCCAGCAGCCAAATGGGAGCGCGGGGGGGCGCCTACAATGAGCAGTTCTTC. This translates into CASSQMGARGGAYNEQFF. J is TRBJ2-1 and V is TRBV3-1; 9 bases line up with TRBD2. V gave up 2 bases and J gave up 2 bases; unmatched junction bases: 10. Germline values: CDR1 LGHDT, CDR2 YNNKEL (reference sequence). This CDR3 region has 18 residues.

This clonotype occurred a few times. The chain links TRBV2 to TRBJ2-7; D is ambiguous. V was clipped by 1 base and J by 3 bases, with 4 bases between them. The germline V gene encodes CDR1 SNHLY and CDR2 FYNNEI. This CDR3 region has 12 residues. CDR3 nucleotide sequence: TGTGCCAGCAGTGAAGGCCGCTACGAGCAGTACGTC. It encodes CASSEGRYEQYV.

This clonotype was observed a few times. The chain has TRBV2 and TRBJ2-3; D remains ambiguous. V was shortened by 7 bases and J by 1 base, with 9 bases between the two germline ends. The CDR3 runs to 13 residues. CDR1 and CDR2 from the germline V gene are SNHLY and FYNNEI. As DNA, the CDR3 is TGTGCCAGCACGACGATGGGCACAGATACGCAGTATTTT. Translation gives CASTTMGTDTQYF.

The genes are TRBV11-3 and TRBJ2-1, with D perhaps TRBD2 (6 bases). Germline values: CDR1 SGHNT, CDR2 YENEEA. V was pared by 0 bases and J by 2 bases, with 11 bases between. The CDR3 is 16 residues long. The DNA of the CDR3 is TGTGCCAGCAGCTTAGATCGTGGGGGGACCTACAATGAGCAGTTCTTC. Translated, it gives CASSLDRGGTYNEQFF.

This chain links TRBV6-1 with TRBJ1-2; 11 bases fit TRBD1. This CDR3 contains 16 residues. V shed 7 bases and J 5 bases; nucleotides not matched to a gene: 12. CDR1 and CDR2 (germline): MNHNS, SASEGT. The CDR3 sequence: CASIPGQGGLRYGYTF. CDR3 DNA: TGTGCCAGCATTCCGGGACAGGGGGGACTTAGGTATGGCTACACCTTC.

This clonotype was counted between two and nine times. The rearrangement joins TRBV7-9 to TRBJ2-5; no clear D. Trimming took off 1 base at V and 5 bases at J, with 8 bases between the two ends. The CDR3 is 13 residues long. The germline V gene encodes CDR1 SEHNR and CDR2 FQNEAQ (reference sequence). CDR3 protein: CASSLVERETQYF. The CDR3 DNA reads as TGTGCCAGCAGCTTAGTGGAGAGGGAGACCCAGTACTTC.

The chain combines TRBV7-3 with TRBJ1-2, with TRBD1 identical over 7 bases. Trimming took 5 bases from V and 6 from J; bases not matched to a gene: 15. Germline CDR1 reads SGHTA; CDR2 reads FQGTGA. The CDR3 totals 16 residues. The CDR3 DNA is TGTGCCAGCAGCCGGACCGGCTTCGACAGGGAGCATGGCTACACCTTC. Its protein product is CASSRTGFDREHGYTF.

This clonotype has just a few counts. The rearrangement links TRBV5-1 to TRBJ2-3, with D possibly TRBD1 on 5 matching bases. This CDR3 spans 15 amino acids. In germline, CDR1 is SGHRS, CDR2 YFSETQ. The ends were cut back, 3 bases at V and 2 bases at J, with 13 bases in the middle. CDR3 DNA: TGCGCCAGCAGCTGGTGGGGCAGTACCACAGATACGCAGTATTTT. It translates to CASSWWGSTTDTQYF.

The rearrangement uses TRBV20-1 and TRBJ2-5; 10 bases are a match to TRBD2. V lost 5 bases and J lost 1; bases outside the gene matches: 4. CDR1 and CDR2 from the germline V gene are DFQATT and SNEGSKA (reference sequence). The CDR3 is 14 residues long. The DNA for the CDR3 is TGCAGTGCTGAGGGGACTAGCGTCCAAGAGACCCAGTACTTC. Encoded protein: CSAEGTSVQETQYF.

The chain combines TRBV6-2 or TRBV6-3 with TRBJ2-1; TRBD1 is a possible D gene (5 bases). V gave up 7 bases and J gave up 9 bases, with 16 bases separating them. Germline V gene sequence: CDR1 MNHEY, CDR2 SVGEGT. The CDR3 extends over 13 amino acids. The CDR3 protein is CASISPGWVEQFF. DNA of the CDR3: TGTGCCAGCATCTCACCAGGGTGGGTTGAGCAGTTCTTC.

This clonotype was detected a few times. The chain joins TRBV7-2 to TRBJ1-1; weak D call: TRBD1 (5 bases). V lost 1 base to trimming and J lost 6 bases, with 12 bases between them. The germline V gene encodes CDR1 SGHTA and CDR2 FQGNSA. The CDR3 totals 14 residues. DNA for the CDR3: TGTGCCAGCAGCTTAGGCAGGGAGAAGGCTGAAGCTTTCTTT. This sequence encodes CASSLGREKAEAFF.

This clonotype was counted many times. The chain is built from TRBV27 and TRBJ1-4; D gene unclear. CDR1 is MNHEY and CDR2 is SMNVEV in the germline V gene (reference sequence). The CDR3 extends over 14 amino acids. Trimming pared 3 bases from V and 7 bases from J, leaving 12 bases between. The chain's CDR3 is CASSFSRDPEKLFF. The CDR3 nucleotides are TGTGCCAGCAGTTTTTCCCGCGATCCTGAAAAACTGTTTTTT.

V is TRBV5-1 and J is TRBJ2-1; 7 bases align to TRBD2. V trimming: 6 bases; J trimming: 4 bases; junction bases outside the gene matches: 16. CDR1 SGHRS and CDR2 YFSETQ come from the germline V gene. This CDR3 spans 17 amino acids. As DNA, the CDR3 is TGCGCCAGCACCCCCCGGGGTAGCGGGTACTTATACAATGAGCAGTTCTTC. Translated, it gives CASTPRGSGYLYNEQFF.

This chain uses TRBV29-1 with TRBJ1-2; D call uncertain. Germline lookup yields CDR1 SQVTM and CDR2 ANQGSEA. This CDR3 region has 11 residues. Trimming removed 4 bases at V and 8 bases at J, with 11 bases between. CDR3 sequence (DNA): TGCAGCGTTGTTTCCAGAGGGGGCTACACCTTC. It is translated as CSVVSRGGYTF.

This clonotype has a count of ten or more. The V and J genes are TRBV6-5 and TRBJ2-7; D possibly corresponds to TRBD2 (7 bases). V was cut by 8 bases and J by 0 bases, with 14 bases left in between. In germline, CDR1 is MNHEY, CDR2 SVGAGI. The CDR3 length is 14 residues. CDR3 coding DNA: TGTGCCAGCGCCGGGGGGCTACCCTCCTACGAGCAGTACTTC. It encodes CASAGGLPSYEQYF.

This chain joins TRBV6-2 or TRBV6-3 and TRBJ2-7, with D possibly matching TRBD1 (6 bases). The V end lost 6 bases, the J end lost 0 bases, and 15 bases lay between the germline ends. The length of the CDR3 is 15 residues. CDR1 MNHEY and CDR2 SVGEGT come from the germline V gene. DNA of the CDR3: TGTGCCAGCAGCTACCGTTTAGGGGGCTCCTACGAGCAGTACGTC. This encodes CASSYRLGGSYEQYV.

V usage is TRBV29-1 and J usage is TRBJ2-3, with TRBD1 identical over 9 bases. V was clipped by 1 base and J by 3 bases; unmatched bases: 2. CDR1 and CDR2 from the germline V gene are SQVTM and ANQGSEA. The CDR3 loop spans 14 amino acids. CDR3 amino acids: CSVEGDRATDTQYF. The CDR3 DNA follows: TGCAGCGTTGAAGGGGACAGGGCAACAGATACGCAGTATTTT.

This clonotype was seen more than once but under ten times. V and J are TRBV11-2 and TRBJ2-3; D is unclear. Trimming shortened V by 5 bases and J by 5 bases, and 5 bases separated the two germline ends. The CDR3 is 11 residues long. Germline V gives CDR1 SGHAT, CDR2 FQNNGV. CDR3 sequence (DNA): TGTGCCAGCAGCCCGGTAGATACGCAGTATTTT. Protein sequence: CASSPVDTQYF.

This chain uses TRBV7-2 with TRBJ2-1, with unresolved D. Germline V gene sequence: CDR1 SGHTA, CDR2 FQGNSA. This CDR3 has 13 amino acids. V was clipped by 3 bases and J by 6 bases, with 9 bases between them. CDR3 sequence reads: CASSFYGINEQFF. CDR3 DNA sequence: TGTGCCAGCAGCTTTTACGGAATCAATGAGCAGTTCTTC.

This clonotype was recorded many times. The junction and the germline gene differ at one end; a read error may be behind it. CDR3 in amino acids: CASSLGDSSYEQYF. The CDR3 DNA sequence: TGTGCCAGCAGCTTAGGGGACAGCTCCTACGAGCAGTACTTC. V usage is TRBV5-1 and J usage is TRBJ2-7, with 7 bases that match TRBD1. CDR1 is SGHRS and CDR2 is YFSETQ in the germline V gene. This CDR3 has 14 amino acids. Variable domain in full (rest from reference TRBV5-1 and TRBJ2-7): KAGVTQTPRYLIKTRGQQVTLSCSPISGHRSVSWYQQTPGQGLQFLFEYFSETQRNKGNFPGRFSGRQFSNSRSEMNVSTLELGDSALYLCASSLGDSSYEQYFGPGTRLTVT.

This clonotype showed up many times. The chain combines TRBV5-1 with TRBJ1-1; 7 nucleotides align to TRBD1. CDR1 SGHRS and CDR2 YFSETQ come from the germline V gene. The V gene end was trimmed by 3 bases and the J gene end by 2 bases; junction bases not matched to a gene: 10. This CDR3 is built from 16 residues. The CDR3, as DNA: TGCGCCAGCAGCTCCCAGGGGGTCTCGGGAAACACTGAAGCTTTCTTT. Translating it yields CASSSQGVSGNTEAFF.

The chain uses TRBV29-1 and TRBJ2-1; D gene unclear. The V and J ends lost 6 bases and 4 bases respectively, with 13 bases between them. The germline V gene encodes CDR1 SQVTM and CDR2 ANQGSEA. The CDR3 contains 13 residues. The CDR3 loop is CSVESPTYNEQFF. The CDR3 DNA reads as TGCAGCGTCGAATCTCCTACTTACAATGAGCAGTTCTTC.

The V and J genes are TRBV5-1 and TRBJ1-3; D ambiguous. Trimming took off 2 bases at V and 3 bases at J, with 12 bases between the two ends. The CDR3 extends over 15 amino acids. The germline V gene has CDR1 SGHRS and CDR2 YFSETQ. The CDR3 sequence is CASSLDGTLGNTIYF. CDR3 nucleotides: TGCGCCAGCAGCTTAGACGGAACTCTTGGAAACACCATATATTTT.

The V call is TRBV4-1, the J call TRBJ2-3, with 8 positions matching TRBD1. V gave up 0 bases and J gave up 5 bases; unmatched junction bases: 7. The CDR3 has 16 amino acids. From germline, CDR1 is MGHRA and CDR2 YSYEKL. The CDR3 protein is CASSQEKSRGLDTQYF. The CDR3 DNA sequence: TGCGCCAGCAGCCAAGAAAAGAGCAGGGGGCTAGATACGCAGTATTTT.

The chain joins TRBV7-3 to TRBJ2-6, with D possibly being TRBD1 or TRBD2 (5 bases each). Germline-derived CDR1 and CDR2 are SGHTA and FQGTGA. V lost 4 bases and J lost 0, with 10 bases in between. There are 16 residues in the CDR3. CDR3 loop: CASSSSRVSGANVLTF. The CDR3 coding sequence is TGTGCCAGCAGCTCTAGCAGGGTCTCTGGGGCCAACGTCCTGACTTTC.

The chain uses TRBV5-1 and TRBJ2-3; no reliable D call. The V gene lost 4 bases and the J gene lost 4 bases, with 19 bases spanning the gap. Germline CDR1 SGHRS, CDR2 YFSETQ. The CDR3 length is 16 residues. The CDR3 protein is CASSLTGPLAPDTQYF. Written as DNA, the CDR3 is TGCGCCAGCAGCCTGACCGGGCCCCTGGCCCCAGATACGCAGTATTTT. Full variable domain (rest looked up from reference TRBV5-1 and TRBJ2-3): KAGVTQTPRYLIKTRGQQVTLSCSPISGHRSVSWYQQTPGQGLQFLFEYFSETQRNKGNFPGRFSGRQFSNSRSEMNVSTLELGDSALYLCASSLTGPLAPDTQYFGPGTRLTVL.

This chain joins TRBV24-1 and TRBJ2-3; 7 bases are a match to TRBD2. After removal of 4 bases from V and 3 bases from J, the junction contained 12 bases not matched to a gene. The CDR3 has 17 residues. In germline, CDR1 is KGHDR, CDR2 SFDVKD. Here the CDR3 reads CATSEPRLAGKTDTQYF. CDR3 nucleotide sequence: TGTGCCACCAGTGAGCCCCGACTAGCCGGTAAAACAGATACGCAGTATTTT.

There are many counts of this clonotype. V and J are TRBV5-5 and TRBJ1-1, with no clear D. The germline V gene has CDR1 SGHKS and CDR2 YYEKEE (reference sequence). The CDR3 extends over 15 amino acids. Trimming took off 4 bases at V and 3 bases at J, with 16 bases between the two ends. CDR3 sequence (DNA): TGTGCCAGCAGCACCGCGGCAGAGGGATACACTGAAGCTTTCTTT. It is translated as CASSTAAEGYTEAFF.